This entry is about one T cell receptor (beta chain). This record belongs to a study of technical replicates of blood from a handful of donors. The data were produced by immunoSEQ multiplex PCR, yet TCRdb's version contains in-frame clones alone and is incomplete. The table has fewer than 15,000 clones, 94% seen once. V lost 0 bases to trimming and J lost 5 bases, with 11 bases between them. This CDR3 is built from 14 residues. Germline CDR1 is SGHRS and CDR2 is YFSETQ. The TCR sequence derives from a human donor in good health. The sample was PBMCs. The J gene is TRBJ2-5, the V gene TRBV5-1; D is perhaps TRBD1 (6 bases). This CDR3 is CASSLGGRRETQYF. CDR3 in DNA: TGCGCCAGCAGCTTGGGGGGGCGCAGGGAGACCCAGTACTTC.